This passage covers 20 T cell receptor beta chains from one sample sequenced in a study of cytomegalovirus exposure and HLA in healthy donors. The PCR was carried out with 60 Vbeta primers and 13 Jbeta primers. The data were produced by immunoSEQ multiplex PCR, yet TCRdb's version contains in-frame clones alone and is incomplete. The sample lists some 120,000 clones; less than 90% were seen once. The specimen sequenced was PBMCs. The receptors were sampled from a man aged 45-60 years in good health and CMV-seronegative.

This chain connects TRBV4-2 to TRBJ1-1, with D maybe TRBD1 (5 bases). In germline, CDR1 is LGHNA, CDR2 YNFKEQ. Trimming pared 7 bases from V and 1 base from J, leaving 19 bases between. This CDR3 comprises 16 residues. The CDR3 loop is CASNPNRGARNTEAFF. In DNA form, the CDR3 reads TGTGCCAGCAACCCCAATCGCGGGGCTCGGAACACTGAAGCTTTCTTT.

The rearrangement links TRBV5-4 to TRBJ1-1; D remains unclear. The germline V gene encodes CDR1 SGHNT and CDR2 YYREEE (reference sequence). The CDR3 covers 16 residues. Trimming cost V 4 bases and J 2 bases, with 18 bases left between them. The CDR3 nucleotides read TGTGCCAGCAGCAATGGGCCAAAGGTTGCAAACACTGAAGCTTTCTTT. Encoded protein: CASSNGPKVANTEAFF.

The chain carries TRBV6-1 and TRBJ2-7; 9 bases line up with TRBD1. The CDR3 loop spans 13 amino acids. V dropped 6 bases and J dropped 3; count of bases not matched to a gene: 3. Germline CDR1 is MNHNS and CDR2 is SASEGT. CDR3 DNA sequence: TGTGCCAGCAGGAGGGACAGGGACTACGAGCAGTACTTC. Translating gives CASRRDRDYEQYF.

The chain carries TRBV7-8 and TRBJ2-7, with D uncertain. There are 13 residues in the CDR3. The V and J ends lost 6 bases and 0 bases respectively, with 9 bases between them. Germline V CDR1 and CDR2: SGHVS, FQNEAQ. As DNA, the CDR3 is TGTGCCAGCAGGGAGTGGAGCTCCTACGAGCAGTACTTC. This codes for CASREWSSYEQYF.

This clone was counted a single time. The chain is built from TRBV5-5 and TRBJ2-5; a possible D gene is TRBD1 (5 bases). Germline assignment: CDR1 SGHKS and CDR2 YYEKEE (reference sequence). The V end lost 1 base, the J end lost 2 bases, and 9 bases lay between the germline ends. This CDR3 is built from 14 residues. The chain's CDR3 is CASSLSQGQETQYF. In nucleotides, the CDR3 is TGTGCCAGCAGCTTGTCGCAGGGTCAAGAGACCCAGTACTTC.

The chain couples TRBV2 to TRBJ2-7; 10 bases align to TRBD2. This CDR3 has 16 residues. CDR1 and CDR2 (germline): SNHLY, FYNNEI. V lost 2 bases to trimming and J lost 2 bases; unmatched junction nucleotides: 6. The CDR3: CASSETLAGATYEQYF. The CDR3 nucleotides read TGTGCCAGCAGTGAAACTCTAGCGGGGGCCACCTACGAGCAGTACTTC.

V usage is TRBV6-5 and J usage is TRBJ1-5; 8 bases line up with TRBD1. The germline V gene encodes CDR1 MNHEY and CDR2 SVGAGI. V was clipped by 6 bases and J by 0 bases; unmatched bases: 4. CDR3 length: 15 residues. In DNA form, the CDR3 reads TGTGCCAGCAGCACGACAGGGGATAGCAATCAGCCCCAGCATTTT. It specifies CASSTTGDSNQPQHF.

V and J are TRBV30 and TRBJ1-2; 8 positions match TRBD1. This CDR3 is built from 12 residues. Germline-derived CDR1 and CDR2 are GTSNPN and SVGIG (reference sequence). Trimming cost V 6 bases and J 9 bases; bases outside gene matches: 9. CDR3 nucleotides: TGTGCCTGCGGCAGGGGGCTTGGGAGCTACACCTTC. It is translated as CACGRGLGSYTF.

Remarks on this clone: A read error may produce the germline difference seen at one junction end. This chain joins TRBV10-2 and TRBJ2-3; 8 positions match TRBD2. The CDR3 loop spans 16 amino acids. The V gene's germline CDR1 is WSHSY and CDR2 SAAADI. The CDR3 spells CARSEAGAGGRDTQYF. The CDR3 coding sequence is TGCGCCCGCAGTGAAGCGGGCGCGGGGGGCAGAGATACGCAGTATTTT.

J is TRBJ1-1 and V is TRBV5-4; 8 positions agree with TRBD1. V gave up 1 base and J gave up 4 bases; unmatched junction bases: 6. Looked up from germline, CDR1 is SGHNT and CDR2 is YYREEE (reference sequence). The CDR3 consists of 15 residues. DNA for the CDR3: TGTGCCAGCAGCTTGCCCCAGGGGGCAGGCACTGAAGCTTTCTTT. This gives the protein CASSLPQGAGTEAFF. The full variable domain, its missing parts supplied by reference TRBV5-4 and TRBJ1-1, is ETGVTQSPTHLIKTRGQQVTLRCSSQSGHNTVSWYQQALGQGPQFIFQYYREEENGRGNFPPRFSGLQFPNYSSELNVNALELDDSALYLCASSLPQGAGTEAFFGQGTRLTVV.

The chain has TRBV6-1 and TRBJ2-7; D remains ambiguous. There are 11 residues in the CDR3. CDR1 is MNHNS, CDR2 SASEGT, per germline. The germline V and J ends were trimmed by 0 bases and 7 bases, with 4 bases remaining between them. CDR3 sequence reads: CASSEAREQYF. CDR3 bases: TGTGCCAGCAGTGAAGCGCGGGAGCAGTACTTC.

The rearrangement uses TRBV6-1 and TRBJ1-5, with 10 bases fitting TRBD1. The CDR3 covers 14 residues. Germline-derived CDR1 and CDR2 are MNHNS and SASEGT. V lost 3 bases, J lost 8 bases, and 4 bases stayed unmatched. The CDR3 is CASSETGGVEPQHF. The CDR3 DNA follows: TGTGCCAGCAGTGAGACAGGGGGCGTAGAGCCCCAGCATTTT.

CDR3 DNA sequence: TGTGCCAGCAGCCCTCCGGCCATCGGGTTCTCTGGAAACACCATATATTTT. It specifies CASSPPAIGFSGNTIYF. J is TRBJ1-3 and V is TRBV25-1; no clear D. V lost 6 bases to trimming and J lost 0 bases, with 18 bases between them. CDR3 size: 17 residues. CDR1 and CDR2 from the germline V gene are MGHDK and SYGVNS.

The chain recombines TRBV7-3 with TRBJ1-4; possible D gene TRBD1, 5 bases. Germline V gives CDR1 SGHTA, CDR2 FQGTGA. The CDR3 extends over 19 amino acids. Between the trimmed V and J ends, which lost 2 bases and 4 bases, there was a span of 23 bases. The CDR3 sequence: CASSLLPPSTGGDNEKLFF. The CDR3 nucleotides are TGTGCCAGCAGCTTATTACCACCCTCCACAGGTGGGGATAATGAAAAACTGTTTTTT.

This clone appeared a single time. This chain uses TRBV27 with TRBJ2-3; D is possibly TRBD2 (5 bases). This CDR3 spans 13 amino acids. The V gene lost 3 bases and the J gene lost 4 bases, with 8 bases spanning the gap. The germline gives CDR1 MNHEY, CDR2 SMNVEV (reference sequence). The CDR3 bases are TGTGCCAGCAGTTTCGAGGGCCCAGATACGCAGTATTTT. Translating it yields CASSFEGPDTQYF.

This chain links TRBV9 with TRBJ1-3; 9 bases line up with TRBD1. Germline V lookup: CDR1 SGDLS, CDR2 YYNGEE. Germline trimming cut 0 bases from V and 3 bases from J; bases unmatched to any gene: 1. The CDR3 consists of 15 residues. This CDR3 reads CASSVGTGVGNTIYF. In DNA, the CDR3 is TGTGCCAGCAGCGTAGGGACAGGGGTTGGAAACACCATATATTTT.

This clone was seen a handful of times. As DNA, the CDR3 is TGTGCCAGCAGCTCTTCCACTCAAACTAATGAAAAACTGTTTTTT. It translates to CASSSSTQTNEKLFF. This sequence joins TRBV5-5 and TRBJ1-4; no clear D gene. The V end lost 3 bases, the J end lost 1 base, and 10 bases lay between the germline ends. Germline V lookup: CDR1 SGHKS, CDR2 YYEKEE (reference sequence). This CDR3 contains 15 residues.

This rearrangement joins TRBV10-3 to TRBJ2-7; D is perhaps TRBD1 (6 bases). The V gene lost 9 bases and the J gene lost 2 bases, with 17 bases spanning the gap. This CDR3 has 14 amino acids. CDR1 is ENHRY and CDR2 is SYGVKD in the germline V gene. The CDR3 region has the DNA TGTGCCATGTCCCGGACCAGGGACACCTACGAGCAGTACTTC. Residues: CAMSRTRDTYEQYF.

The J gene is TRBJ1-1, the V gene TRBV7-9, with D perhaps matching TRBD1 (6 bases). The length of the CDR3 is 11 residues. Germline lookup yields CDR1 SEHNR and CDR2 FQNEAQ (reference sequence). V lost 8 bases and J lost 6, with 10 bases in between. CDR3 nucleotide sequence: TGTGCCAGCCGGGGGGGCCCTGAAGCTTTCTTT. Translating gives CASRGGPEAFF.

This chain joins TRBV2 and TRBJ2-5; TRBD1 matches at 8 bases. With 4 bases clipped from V and 2 bases from J, the junction kept 6 bases outside the gene matches. The CDR3 has 15 amino acids. From germline, CDR1 is SNHLY and CDR2 FYNNEI. In DNA, the CDR3 is TGTGCCAGCAGTGCGGGACAGGCAGATCAAGAGACCCAGTACTTC. Amino acids: CASSAGQADQETQYF.